Shown below are 27 T cell receptor beta chains from a single sample sequenced in a study of T cell responses to AZD1222 COVID-19 vaccine. TCRdb keeps only in-frame clones here, not all; method: immunoSEQ multiplex PCR. In the table there are 180,000 or so clones, 80% to 95% of which are singletons. The input for sequencing was peripheral blood, taken 28 days after the second AZD1222 dose. These receptors were collected from an adult who received the AZD1222 COVID-19 vaccine.

The chain joins TRBV6-5 to TRBJ2-3; possible D gene TRBD1, 6 bases. The ends were cut back, 5 bases at V and 1 base at J, with 10 bases in the middle. This CDR3 is 14 amino acids long. Germline lookup yields CDR1 MNHEY and CDR2 SVGAGI. CDR3: CASSRTAGTDTQYF. The CDR3 DNA follows: TGTGCCAGCAGTCGGACAGCTGGCACAGATACGCAGTATTTT.

The rearrangement links TRBV16 to TRBJ2-5; TRBD2 matches 7 bases. After removal of 2 bases from V and 7 bases from J, the junction contained 10 bases not matched to a gene. Germline V lookup: CDR1 KGHSY, CDR2 FQNENV. The CDR3 is made up of 15 amino acids. CDR3 DNA: TGTGCCAGCAGCCAAGGCGGGGGAGATAAGATGACCCAGTACTTC. Protein sequence: CASSQGGGDKMTQYF.

The rearrangement joins TRBV19 to TRBJ2-2, with no clear D. Germline loops: CDR1 LNHDA, CDR2 SQIVND (reference sequence). The CDR3 length is 11 residues. With 7 bases removed from V and 7 bases from J, the gap between germline ends came to 7 bases. The CDR3 protein is CASTIDGELFF. The CDR3 nucleotides read TGTGCCAGTACGATCGACGGGGAGCTGTTTTTT.

The chain is built from TRBV18 and TRBJ2-6; 10 bases line up with TRBD1. The CDR3 sequence is 17 residues long. The germline V gene encodes CDR1 KGHSH and CDR2 LQKENI. V lost 3 bases, J lost 4 bases, and 6 bases stayed unmatched. The DNA of the CDR3 is TGTGCCAGCTCACCCGGGACAGGGGCCTCCGGGGCCAACGTCCTGACTTTC. This translates into CASSPGTGASGANVLTF.

The V and J genes are TRBV6-5 and TRBJ1-3; D gene ambiguous. The germline V gene encodes CDR1 MNHEY and CDR2 SVGAGI. Trimming removed 0 bases from V and 4 bases from J, with 7 bases in between. The CDR3 extends over 14 amino acids. This CDR3 reads CASSYSEQGNTIYF. CDR3 DNA sequence: TGTGCCAGCAGTTACTCGGAACAGGGAAACACCATATATTTT.

The chain uses TRBV7-9 and TRBJ1-2; TRBD1 matches 9 bases. CDR1 and CDR2 (germline): SEHNR, FQNEAQ (reference sequence). Germline trimming cut 5 bases from V and 7 bases from J; bases unmatched to any gene: 8. CDR3 length: 14 amino acids. The CDR3 DNA sequence: TGTGCCAGCAGCACAGGACAGGGGCCTCTTGGCTACACCTTC. It encodes CASSTGQGPLGYTF.

This chain joins TRBV7-2 and TRBJ1-3, with D tentatively TRBD1 (6 bases). The CDR3 is 13 residues long. Looked up from germline, CDR1 is SGHTA and CDR2 is FQGNSA. The V end was cut by 5 bases, the J end by 4 bases, with 9 bases between. The CDR3 region is CASSAGQGNTIYF. CDR3 DNA: TGTGCCAGCAGCGCCGGACAGGGAAACACCATATATTTT.

V is TRBV19 and J is TRBJ1-5, with TRBD1 identical over 8 bases. Trimming cost V 0 bases and J 7 bases; bases outside gene matches: 11. The germline V gene has CDR1 LNHDA and CDR2 SQIVND (reference sequence). This CDR3 region has 17 residues. The CDR3 bases are TGTGCCAGTAGTATAGAAGGCAGGGGGCGCGAAAGACAGCCCCAGCATTTT. This codes for CASSIEGRGRERQPQHF.

The rearrangement links TRBV4-3 to TRBJ1-2, with no clear D. The V end lost 4 bases, the J end lost 4 bases, and 13 bases lay between the germline ends. Per germline, CDR1 LGHNA and CDR2 YSLEER. CDR3 length equals 14 residues. This CDR3 reads CASSLGDGLYGYTF. The DNA for the CDR3 is TGCGCCAGCAGCCTGGGAGACGGCCTCTATGGCTACACCTTC.

The CDR3 protein is CASSRQSGTSGFEQYF. The CDR3, as DNA: TGTGCCAGCAGCCGTCAATCCGGGACTAGCGGGTTCGAGCAGTACTTC. V gene TRBV3-1 (or the pseudogene TRBV3-2) combines with J gene TRBJ2-7, with TRBD2 identical over 12 bases. Trimming took 4 bases from V and 6 from J; bases not matched to a gene: 10. There are 16 residues in the CDR3. CDR1 is LGHDT and CDR2 is YNNKEL in the germline V gene (reference sequence).

The V and J genes are TRBV6-5 and TRBJ2-1; D is uncertain. CDR3 size: 16 residues. The V end lost 0 bases, the J end lost 0 bases, and 9 bases lay between the germline ends. Germline V lookup: CDR1 MNHEY, CDR2 SVGAGI. CDR3 amino acids: CASSYSTPPSYNEQFF. DNA of the CDR3: TGTGCCAGCAGTTACTCGACGCCTCCCTCCTACAATGAGCAGTTCTTC.

J is TRBJ1-2 and V is TRBV24-1; 8 positions match TRBD1. The germline gives CDR1 KGHDR, CDR2 SFDVKD. This CDR3 region has 16 residues. The V gene end was trimmed by 7 bases and the J gene end by 8 bases; junction bases not matched to a gene: 17. CDR3 protein: CATSGEDDRGHRGYTF. CDR3 DNA: TGTGCCACCAGCGGGGAGGACGACAGGGGCCACCGCGGCTACACCTTC.

This clone showed up just once. The rearrangement links TRBV10-3 to TRBJ1-5; no clear D. The CDR3 runs to 14 residues. With 10 bases removed from V and 0 bases from J, the gap between germline ends came to 13 bases. CDR1 is ENHRY, CDR2 SYGVKD, per germline. CDR3 DNA: TGTGCCACTGGCGTAGGAATTAGCAATCAGCCCCAGCATTTT. It codes for CATGVGISNQPQHF.

V is TRBV27 and J is TRBJ1-6; a weak D match, TRBD1 (6 bases). The CDR3 contains 15 residues. Germline values: CDR1 MNHEY, CDR2 SMNVEV (reference sequence). Trimming stripped 0 bases from V and 10 bases from J, with 13 bases between. The CDR3 nucleotides read TGTGCCAGCAGTTTATCGGGGGGGGCCGCATCACCCCTCCACTTT. Its translation is CASSLSGGAASPLHF.

This rearrangement joins TRBV9 to TRBJ1-3, with no clear D. The V gene lost 4 bases and the J gene lost 4 bases, with 15 bases spanning the gap. Germline V lookup: CDR1 SGDLS, CDR2 YYNGEE. The CDR3 extends over 15 amino acids. CDR3 sequence (DNA): TGTGCCAGCAGCCCCCAACTGGTCGGGGGAAACACCATATATTTT. Protein: CASSPQLVGGNTIYF. Full variable domain (remainder filled in from reference TRBV9 and TRBJ1-3): DSGVTQTPKHLITATGQRVTLRCSPRSGDLSVYWYQQSLDQGLQFLIQYYNGEERAKGNILERFSAQQFPDLHSELNLSSLELGDSALYFCASSPQLVGGNTIYFGEGSWLTVV.

This clone is a singleton in its sample. The V gene is TRBV27, the J gene TRBJ1-4; no clear D. Germline V gives CDR1 MNHEY, CDR2 SMNVEV (reference sequence). V lost 5 bases and J 8 bases, leaving 9 bases between the germline ends. This CDR3 is built from 12 residues. CDR3 sequence: CASSAPLEKLFF. As DNA, the CDR3 is TGTGCCAGCAGTGCCCCGCTGGAAAAACTGTTTTTT.

In the case of this clone: The identical CDR3 is also encoded by other nucleotide sequences in the sample. The rearrangement links TRBV6-5 to TRBJ1-2; D ambiguous. The length of the CDR3 is 11 residues. Germline CDR1 is MNHEY and CDR2 is SVGAGI. V lost 4 bases, J lost 4 bases, and 4 bases lay in between. CDR3 DNA: TGTGCCAGCAGTTCCCTCTATGGCTACACCTTC. Translation gives CASSSLYGYTF.

The V and J genes are TRBV18 and TRBJ1-1; 7 nucleotides align to TRBD1. The CDR3 contains 15 residues. V gave up 6 bases and J gave up 1 base; unmatched junction bases: 8. The germline V gene encodes CDR1 KGHSH and CDR2 LQKENI. The CDR3 spells CASSAGTAPNTEAFF. The CDR3 DNA is TGTGCCAGCTCCGCGGGGACAGCTCCGAACACTGAAGCTTTCTTT.

The V call is TRBV10-3, the J call TRBJ1-2; D gene uncertain. The CDR3 loop spans 13 amino acids. Trimming shortened V by 7 bases and J by 6 bases, and 15 bases separated the two germline ends. The germline gives CDR1 ENHRY, CDR2 SYGVKD. CDR3 region: CAITDDTGDGYTF. The CDR3 region has the DNA TGTGCCATCACCGATGACACTGGGGATGGCTACACCTTC.

The chain recombines TRBV7-8 with TRBJ2-3; unclear D gene. The germline V gene encodes CDR1 SGHVS and CDR2 FQNEAQ. V was clipped by 3 bases and J by 1 base, with 5 bases between them. The CDR3 is 13 residues long. CDR3 sequence (DNA): TGTGCCAGCAGCTTTGTACGCACAGATACGCAGTATTTT. Translated: CASSFVRTDTQYF.

The chain combines TRBV2 with TRBJ1-6; D is unclear. The CDR3 has 15 amino acids. Per germline, CDR1 SNHLY and CDR2 FYNNEI. V lost 5 bases and J 4 bases, leaving 12 bases between the germline ends. CDR3 sequence (DNA): TGTGCCAGCAGTCAAGAGGCTGTTTATAATTCACCCCTCCACTTT. This gives the protein CASSQEAVYNSPLHF.

This clone was found a few times. The chain combines TRBV7-9 with TRBJ2-3, with D possibly matching TRBD2 (5 bases). Per the germline V gene, CDR1 is SEHNR and CDR2 is FQNEAQ (reference sequence). Deletions cut 1 base from V and 0 bases from J, with 17 bases between. This CDR3 is 18 amino acids long. The DNA for the CDR3 is TGTGCCAGCAGCTTAGGAGGAGGATCATACCTCAGCACAGATACGCAGTATTTT. Amino acids: CASSLGGGSYLSTDTQYF. Using reference TRBV7-9 and TRBJ2-3 for the parts outside the CDR3, the full variable domain is DTGVSQNPRHKITKRGQNVTFRCDPISEHNRLYWYRQTLGQGPEFLTYFQNEAQLEKSRLLSDRFSAERPKGSFSTLEIQRTEQGDSAMYLCASSLGGGSYLSTDTQYFGPGTRLTVL.

The chain joins TRBV4-3 to TRBJ1-1; D unresolved. The CDR3 has 16 residues. V was trimmed by 0 bases and J by 1 base, leaving 12 bases between them. Germline CDR1 is LGHNA and CDR2 is YSLEER. Here the CDR3 DNA reads TGCGCCAGCAGCCAAGATCTACACGGTTGGAACACTGAAGCTTTCTTT. This sequence encodes CASSQDLHGWNTEAFF.

The rearrangement uses TRBV5-5 and TRBJ2-1; maybe TRBD1 (6 bases). CDR1 and CDR2 from the germline V gene are SGHKS and YYEKEE (reference sequence). V gave up 0 bases and J gave up 3 bases, with 10 bases separating them. The CDR3 runs to 15 residues. Here the CDR3 reads CASSLAGDLYNEQFF. For the CDR3, the DNA is TGTGCCAGCAGCTTGGCAGGGGACCTCTACAATGAGCAGTTCTTC. Full variable domain (remainder filled in from reference TRBV5-5 and TRBJ2-1): DAGVTQSPTHLIKTRGQQVTLRCSPISGHKSVSWYQQVLGQGPQFIFQYYEKEERGRGNFPDRFSARQFPNYSSELNVNALLLGDSALYLCASSLAGDLYNEQFFGPGTRLTVL.

The chain recombines TRBV27 with TRBJ2-7; D possibly corresponds to TRBD2 (6 bases). CDR3 length: 15 amino acids. V was cut by 3 bases and J by 0 bases, with 12 bases left in between. Looked up from germline, CDR1 is MNHEY and CDR2 is SMNVEV (reference sequence). The CDR3 bases are TGTGCCAGCAGTTTGGCGGGGTACCCCTCCTACGAGCAGTACTTC. Its protein product is CASSLAGYPSYEQYF.

V gene TRBV19 combines with J gene TRBJ2-7, with 7 bases that match TRBD2. The CDR3 consists of 13 residues. Germline CDR1 and CDR2: LNHDA and SQIVND (reference sequence). V lost 9 bases and J lost 2; bases outside the gene matches: 7. CDR3 in amino acids: CASNGGTTYEQYF. Here the CDR3 DNA reads TGTGCCAGCAATGGGGGGACTACCTACGAGCAGTACTTC.

This chain joins TRBV5-1 and TRBJ2-7, with no clear D. V lost 6 bases to trimming and J lost 1 base, with 11 bases between them. Germline V gene lookup returns CDR1 SGHRS and CDR2 YFSETQ. CDR3 length: 13 amino acids. The chain's CDR3 is CASIDTLSYEQYF. The CDR3 nucleotides are TGCGCCAGCATCGACACATTATCCTACGAGCAGTACTTC.